This T cell receptor beta chain was found in a study of tumor and adjacent non-tumor tissue in lung cancer. Notes on the study in general: Normal lung showed higher cumulative top 100 clone frequency than tumor.

On this clonotype itself: Its antigen is as yet unknown.

The template was RNA from unsorted bulk tissue. A modified ARM-PCR protocol with three rounds of nested PCR amplified TCRbeta. TCRdb analysed the multiplex PCR reads with MiXCR anew, one entry per CDR3 protein. Of just over 200,000 distinct CDR3 sequences in the sample, about 71% were seen once. The CDR3 is made up of 14 amino acids. Per germline, CDR1 DFQATT and CDR2 SNEGSKA (reference sequence). Deletions cut 6 bases from V and 1 base from J, with 15 bases between. This sequence was found in a man in his sixties with non-small cell lung cancer. The chain recombines TRBV20-1 with TRBJ1-1; possible D gene TRBD1, 6 bases. Sample: lung tumor tissue. CDR3 nucleotide sequence: TGCAGTGCCGCCGAGTGGGGACAGAACACTGAAGCTTTCTTT. Protein product: CSAAEWGQNTEAFF.